The 19 T cell receptor beta chains presented below share a single source sample, sequenced in a study of T cell changes during pregnancy in multiple sclerosis. Libraries were prepared by immunoSEQ multiplex PCR; TCRdb keeps only in-frame clonotypes and omits some of them. This sample has around 80,000 clones; about 92% occur once, and the top ten carry 1.4% to 1.5%. The source was peripheral blood, collected before pregnancy. The receptors derive from a female donor with multiple sclerosis, enrolled in a pregnancy study.

A remark on this clone: The junction departs from the called germline gene at one end, perhaps through a read error. The chain recombines TRBV7-7 with TRBJ1-2, with D perhaps matching TRBD1 (5 bases). In germline, CDR1 is SSHAT, CDR2 FNYEAQ (reference sequence). This CDR3 region has 17 residues. In DNA, the CDR3 is TGTGCTAGCAGCTTAGACCGGGCCAAGGGGAGGGACTATGGCTACACCTTC. Its protein product is CASSLDRAKGRDYGYTF.

The genes are TRBV28 and TRBJ1-1, with D possibly TRBD1 on 5 matching bases. The germline V and J ends were trimmed by 5 bases and 6 bases, with 10 bases remaining between them. From germline, CDR1 is MDHEN and CDR2 SYDVKM. CDR3 size: 12 residues. The CDR3: CASSPGHSEAFF. The CDR3 nucleotides are TGTGCCAGCAGTCCCGGACACTCTGAAGCTTTCTTT.

The chain is built from TRBV19 and TRBJ1-2; D uncertain. Germline V gives CDR1 LNHDA, CDR2 SQIVND (reference sequence). The CDR3 length is 13 residues. V gave up 6 bases and J gave up 6 bases, with 14 bases separating them. Here the CDR3 reads CASRPTELNGYTF. CDR3 bases: TGTGCCAGTAGGCCTACAGAATTGAATGGCTACACCTTC.

In its sample, this clone was seen once. The chain links TRBV18 to TRBJ2-3; a weak D match, TRBD2 (6 bases). Per germline, CDR1 KGHSH and CDR2 LQKENI. V was clipped by 6 bases and J by 5 bases, with 30 bases between them. CDR3 length: 19 amino acids. Here the CDR3 reads CASSQSPGLLGVGRDTQYF. CDR3 sequence (DNA): TGTGCCAGCTCGCAGAGCCCGGGACTCCTGGGGGTTGGGCGAGATACGCAGTATTTT.

The chain combines TRBV4-1 with TRBJ2-3; D perhaps matches TRBD1 (5 bases). The CDR3 is made up of 14 amino acids. Germline V gene data show CDR1 as MGHRA and CDR2 as YSYEKL. The V end lost 1 base, the J end lost 2 bases, and 7 bases lay between the germline ends. CDR3 sequence reads: CASSQAGLTDTQYF. CDR3 DNA: TGCGCCAGCAGCCAAGCAGGGCTCACAGATACGCAGTATTTT.

Regarding this clone: A read error may produce the germline difference seen at one junction end. The chain has TRBV23-1 and TRBJ1-2, with unresolved D. TRBV23-1 is treated as an ORF (open reading frame) with a function not yet certain. This CDR3 is 15 amino acids long. In nucleotides, the CDR3 is TGCGCCAGCAGCCAATCCTGGATCGGGTTTTATGGCTACACCTTC. Its translation is CASSQSWIGFYGYTF.

The chain carries TRBV27 and TRBJ2-7; maybe TRBD1 (6 bases). Looked up from germline, CDR1 is MNHEY and CDR2 is SMNVEV (reference sequence). CDR3 length: 15 amino acids. The ends were cut back, 6 bases at V and 7 bases at J, with 22 bases in the middle. This chain's CDR3 is CASSTLGTTAWEQYF. The CDR3 coding sequence is TGTGCCAGCAGCACTCTCGGGACAACCGCGTGGGAGCAGTACTTC.

The table lists this clone with a count of one. One end of the junction does not line up with germline, which may come from a read error. This chain uses TRBV4-1 with TRBJ2-4, with 7 bases fitting TRBD1. Per germline, CDR1 MGHRA and CDR2 YSYEKL. This CDR3 comprises 16 residues. DNA for the CDR3: TGCGCCAGCAGCCATGGTCCCGGGACAGCCGCTGAACCATCGGTCTTC. Translation: CASSHGPGTAAEPSVF.

This chain connects TRBV5-8 to TRBJ1-1, with 7 nucleotides matching TRBD1. CDR1 is SGHTS, CDR2 YDEGEE, per germline. This CDR3 is 14 amino acids long. J was trimmed by 1 base and V by 4 bases; bases with no gene match: 4. CDR3 amino acids: CASSPTGWNTEAFF. CDR3 coding DNA: TGTGCCAGCAGCCCGACAGGGTGGAACACTGAAGCTTTCTTT.

The chain combines TRBV7-9 with TRBJ1-1; D perhaps matches TRBD1 (6 bases). The CDR3 has 17 amino acids. With 0 bases removed from V and 4 bases from J, the gap between germline ends came to 18 bases. Germline V gene data show CDR1 as SEHNR and CDR2 as FQNEAQ (reference sequence). Here the CDR3 reads CASSLAKRGILSTEAFF. CDR3 bases: TGTGCCAGCAGCTTAGCTAAGAGGGGGATACTGAGCACTGAAGCTTTCTTT.

The chain is built from TRBV2 and TRBJ2-7; 8 positions agree with TRBD2. V lost 2 bases, J lost 1 base, and 4 bases stayed unmatched. Germline values: CDR1 SNHLY, CDR2 FYNNEI. CDR3 length: 15 amino acids. The CDR3 here is CASSERGGLSYEQYF. For the CDR3, the DNA is TGTGCCAGCAGTGAACGGGGGGGCCTTTCCTACGAGCAGTACTTC.

This clone was picked up one time. The CDR3 nucleotides are TGTGCCAGCAGTGACAGGGCTGGGTTTGGCTACACCTTC. Amino acid sequence: CASSDRAGFGYTF. The chain uses TRBV2 and TRBJ1-2, with D tentatively TRBD1 (5 bases). Per the germline V gene, CDR1 is SNHLY and CDR2 is FYNNEI. The CDR3 extends over 13 amino acids. V lost 3 bases, J lost 7 bases, and 12 bases lay in between.

This clone was seen just once. This rearrangement joins TRBV6-6 to TRBJ2-3; possibly TRBD2 for D (6 bases). This CDR3 has 15 residues. V shed 8 bases and J shed 2 bases, with 17 bases lying between them. The germline CDR1 and CDR2 sequences are MNHNY and SVGAGI (reference sequence). The CDR3 DNA sequence: TGTGCCAGCGTGGGCGGGGCCGATACCACAGATACGCAGTATTTT. Translating gives CASVGGADTTDTQYF.

The chain employs TRBV19 and TRBJ1-3, with D hard to call. Trimming pared 3 bases from V and 1 base from J, leaving 4 bases between. Germline lookup yields CDR1 LNHDA and CDR2 SQIVND (reference sequence). CDR3 length: 13 residues. This CDR3 is CASSIGSGNTIYF. CDR3 bases: TGTGCCAGTAGTATCGGTTCTGGAAACACCATATATTTT.

This chain uses TRBV5-4 with TRBJ2-3; 7 nucleotides line up with TRBD2. The J segment lost 0 bases and the V segment lost 1 base, leaving 8 bases of the junction unmatched. Germline V gene lookup returns CDR1 SGHNT and CDR2 YYREEE (reference sequence). The CDR3 loop spans 17 amino acids. CDR3 amino acids: CASSLRRKTSSTDTQYF. CDR3 DNA: TGTGCCAGCAGCTTGAGAAGGAAGACTAGCAGCACAGATACGCAGTATTTT. Supplemented by reference TRBV5-4 and TRBJ2-3, the full variable domain reads ETGVTQSPTHLIKTRGQQVTLRCSSQSGHNTVSWYQQALGQGPQFIFQYYREEENGRGNFPPRFSGLQFPNYSSELNVNALELDDSALYLCASSLRRKTSSTDTQYFGPGTRLTVL.

This chain links TRBV9 with TRBJ1-1; 7 bases match TRBD1. The V and J ends lost 1 base and 0 bases, in that order; junction bases with no gene match: 9. Germline V gene data show CDR1 as SGDLS and CDR2 as YYNGEE. The CDR3 length is 17 residues. CDR3: CASSVLGRTGMNTEAFF. CDR3 DNA: TGTGCCAGCAGCGTACTAGGACGGACAGGCATGAACACTGAAGCTTTCTTT. The whole variable domain, filled in from reference TRBV9 and TRBJ1-1, reads DSGVTQTPKHLITATGQRVTLRCSPRSGDLSVYWYQQSLDQGLQFLIQYYNGEERAKGNILERFSAQQFPDLHSELNLSSLELGDSALYFCASSVLGRTGMNTEAFFGQGTRLTVV.

A single count supports this clone. The chain combines TRBV10-3 with TRBJ2-1; 10 nucleotides line up with TRBD2. The CDR3 loop spans 15 amino acids. Germline assignment: CDR1 ENHRY and CDR2 SYGVKD. J lost 4 bases, V lost 6 bases, and 6 bases had no gene match. The CDR3 reads CAISVTSGAYNEQFF. The CDR3 coding sequence is TGTGCCATCAGCGTAACTAGCGGGGCTTACAATGAGCAGTTCTTC.

V gene TRBV2 combines with J gene TRBJ2-1; 7 bases map to TRBD2. Trimming cost V 4 bases and J 7 bases; bases outside gene matches: 13. Per germline, CDR1 SNHLY and CDR2 FYNNEI. The CDR3 consists of 16 residues. The CDR3 is CASSVGSGAGDNEQFF. The CDR3 DNA reads TGTGCCAGCAGTGTCGGGAGCGGGGCGGGCGATAATGAGCAGTTCTTC.

In DNA, the CDR3 is TGCGCCAGCACCATTTCGGGGGAGAGCTCCTACAATGAGCAGTTCTTC. This translates into CASTISGESSYNEQFF. The chain combines TRBV5-1 with TRBJ2-1, with a tentative D call TRBD2 (6 bases). CDR3 length equals 16 residues. Trimming stripped 6 bases from V and 0 bases from J, with 16 bases between. Germline CDR1 SGHRS, CDR2 YFSETQ.